This TCR beta chain was retrieved from a study of blood T cell repertoires in COVID-19. Only in-frame clones appear in the TCRdb table, and some are missing; sequencing was by immunoSEQ multiplex PCR. The sample records around 78,000 clones, about 90% being singletons. Germline V gene lookup returns CDR1 MNHNY and CDR2 SVGAGI (reference sequence). The germline V and J ends were trimmed by 4 bases and 8 bases, with 12 bases remaining between them. The length of the CDR3 is 13 residues. Sequencing was carried out using peripheral blood. The TCR comes from a woman in her fifties or sixties in a cohort sampled during active COVID-19. V gene TRBV6-6 combines with J gene TRBJ2-1; D not resolved. CDR3: CASSFLEVHEQFF. CDR3 bases: TGTGCCAGCAGTTTCCTAGAGGTCCATGAGCAGTTCTTC.